A single sample gave rise to the 5 T cell receptor beta chains below, sequenced in a study of blood T cells in healthy people across ages. Using a J-beta primer mix together with a sample-barcoded 5' primer, a second PCR was run for roughly 6 to 11 cycles. TCRdb processed the 5' RACE reads anew with MiXCR; each CDR3 protein has one entry. The profile shows some 760,000 distinct CDR3 sequences, 20% to 25% of them singletons. These data are also associated with another study on T cells of mothers and their children.

The sequenced sample consisted of blood. The receptors were gathered from a boy aged 5-17 years in good health.

The sample holds a few counts of this clonotype. The CDR3 here is CASSKGGGCPSGANVLTF. CDR3 DNA sequence: TGTGCCAGCAGCAAAGGGGGGGGGTGCCCCTCTGGGGCCAACGTCCTGACTTTC. The rearrangement uses TRBV21-1 and TRBJ2-6; TRBD1, the table's D call, was not compared with the DNA. TRBV21-1 represents a pseudogene. This CDR3 spans 18 amino acids.

This clonotype was observed a handful of times. V gene TRBV4-3 combines with J gene TRBJ2-1; TRBD2 aligns across 8 bases. The CDR3 is 16 residues long. From germline, CDR1 is LGHNA and CDR2 YSLEER. Trimming cost V 0 bases and J 9 bases; bases outside gene matches: 10. CDR3 in amino acids: CASSQDGAGEGVEQFF. The CDR3 DNA is TGCGCCAGCAGCCAAGATGGAGCGGGAGAAGGTGTTGAGCAGTTCTTC.

The chain links TRBV7-2 to TRBJ1-1; 8 nucleotides match TRBD1. The CDR3 has 16 residues. Germline V gene lookup returns CDR1 SGHTA and CDR2 FQGNSA. The V gene end was trimmed by 1 base and the J gene end by 1 base; junction bases not matched to a gene: 5. The CDR3 nucleotides are TGTGCCAGCAGCTTAGGCCGTCAGGGGGCGAACACTGAAGCTTTCTTT. Its protein is CASSLGRQGANTEAFF.

This clonotype was seen only a few times. This chain links TRBV12-3 or TRBV12-4 with TRBJ1-5; D unclear. The CDR3 sequence is 14 residues long. V lost 5 bases, J lost 9 bases, and 17 bases lay in between. CDR3 bases: TGTGCCAGCAGTGCGTCGTGGGATCCTCGGCCCCAGCATTTT. This gives the protein CASSASWDPRPQHF.

The chain recombines TRBV27 with TRBJ2-1; 8 bases fit TRBD2. The trim removed 8 bases at V and 2 bases at J, leaving 5 bases unmatched. Germline V CDR1 and CDR2: MNHEY, SMNVEV (reference sequence). The CDR3 runs 14 residues. CDR3 amino acids: CASGSGEAYNEQFF. The DNA of the CDR3 is TGTGCCAGCGGTAGCGGGGAAGCCTACAATGAGCAGTTCTTC.